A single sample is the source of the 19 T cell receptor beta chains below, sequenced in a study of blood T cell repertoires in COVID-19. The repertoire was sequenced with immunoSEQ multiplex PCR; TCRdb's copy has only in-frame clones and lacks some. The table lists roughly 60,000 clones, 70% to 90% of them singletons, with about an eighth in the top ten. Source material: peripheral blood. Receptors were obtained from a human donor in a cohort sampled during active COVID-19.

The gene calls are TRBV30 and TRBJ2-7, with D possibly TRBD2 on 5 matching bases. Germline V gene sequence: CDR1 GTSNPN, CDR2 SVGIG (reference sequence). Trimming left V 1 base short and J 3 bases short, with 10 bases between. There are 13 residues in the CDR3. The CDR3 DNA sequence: TGTGCCTGGAGTGGAGGGTCCCTCTACGAGCAGTACTTC. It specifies CAWSGGSLYEQYF. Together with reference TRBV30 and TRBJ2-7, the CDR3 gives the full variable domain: SQTIHQWPATLVQPVGSPLSLECTVEGTSNPNLYWYRQAAGRGLQLLFYSVGIGQISSEVPQNLSASRPQDRQFILSSKKLLLSDSGFYLCAWSGGSLYEQYFGPGTRLTVT.

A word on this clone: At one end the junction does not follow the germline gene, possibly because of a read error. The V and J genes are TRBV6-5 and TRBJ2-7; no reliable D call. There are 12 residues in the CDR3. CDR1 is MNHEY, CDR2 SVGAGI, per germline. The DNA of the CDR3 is TGTGCCAGCAGTGACTCTCAGTGGGAGCAGTACTTC. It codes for CASSDSQWEQYF.

CDR3 region: CASSLPSGTLYEQYF. The CDR3 DNA reads as TGTGCCAGCAGTTTACCTAGCGGGACACTCTACGAGCAGTACTTC. The V gene is TRBV28, the J gene TRBJ2-7; 9 bases align to TRBD2. V was pared by 2 bases and J by 3 bases, with 5 bases of the junction left unmatched. Germline values: CDR1 MDHEN, CDR2 SYDVKM. The CDR3 is 15 residues long.

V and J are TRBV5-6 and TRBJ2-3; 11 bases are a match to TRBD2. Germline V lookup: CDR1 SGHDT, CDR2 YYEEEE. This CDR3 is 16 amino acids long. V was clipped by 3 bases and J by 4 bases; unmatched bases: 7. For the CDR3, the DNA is TGTGCCAGCAGCTGGATAGCGGGAGGGCCTTCAGATACGCAGTATTTT. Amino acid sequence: CASSWIAGGPSDTQYF.

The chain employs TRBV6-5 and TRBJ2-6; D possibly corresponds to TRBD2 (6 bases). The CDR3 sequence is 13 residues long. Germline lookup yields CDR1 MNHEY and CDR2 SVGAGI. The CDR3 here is CAAGGSGANVLTF. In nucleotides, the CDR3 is TGTGCTGCCGGGGGCTCTGGGGCCAACGTCCTGACTTTC.

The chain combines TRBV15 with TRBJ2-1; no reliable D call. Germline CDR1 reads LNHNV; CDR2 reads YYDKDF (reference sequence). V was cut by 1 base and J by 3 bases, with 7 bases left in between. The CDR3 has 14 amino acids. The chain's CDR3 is CATSRGSDYNEQFF. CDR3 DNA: TGTGCCACCAGCAGAGGAAGCGACTACAATGAGCAGTTCTTC.

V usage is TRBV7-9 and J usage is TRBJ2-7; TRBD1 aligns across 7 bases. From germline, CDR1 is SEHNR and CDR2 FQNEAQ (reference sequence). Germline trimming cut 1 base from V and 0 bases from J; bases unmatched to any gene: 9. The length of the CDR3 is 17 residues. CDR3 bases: TGTGCCAGCAGCTTAGGAATCGGACAGGCGCTCTCCTACGAGCAGTACTTC. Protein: CASSLGIGQALSYEQYF.

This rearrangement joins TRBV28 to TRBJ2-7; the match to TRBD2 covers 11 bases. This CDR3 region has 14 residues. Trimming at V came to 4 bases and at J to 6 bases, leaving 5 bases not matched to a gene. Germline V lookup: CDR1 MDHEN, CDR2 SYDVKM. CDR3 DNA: TGTGCCAGCAGTTACTTAGCGGGAGGGGGCGAGCAGTACTTC. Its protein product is CASSYLAGGGEQYF.

The CDR3 spells CASSLAGQGGEQYF. CDR3 nucleotides: TGTGCCAGCAGCTTAGCGGGACAGGGCGGCGAGCAGTACTTC. This sequence joins TRBV7-8 and TRBJ2-7; 9 positions match TRBD1. This CDR3 contains 14 residues. V dropped 0 bases and J dropped 6; count of bases not matched to a gene: 3. CDR1 and CDR2 (germline): SGHVS, FQNEAQ.

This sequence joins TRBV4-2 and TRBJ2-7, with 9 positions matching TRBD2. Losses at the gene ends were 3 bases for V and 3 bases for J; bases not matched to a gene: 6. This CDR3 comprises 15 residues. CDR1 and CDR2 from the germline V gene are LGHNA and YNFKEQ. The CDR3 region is CASSHSSGNVYEQYF. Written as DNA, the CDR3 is TGTGCCAGCAGCCATTCTAGCGGGAACGTCTACGAGCAGTACTTC.

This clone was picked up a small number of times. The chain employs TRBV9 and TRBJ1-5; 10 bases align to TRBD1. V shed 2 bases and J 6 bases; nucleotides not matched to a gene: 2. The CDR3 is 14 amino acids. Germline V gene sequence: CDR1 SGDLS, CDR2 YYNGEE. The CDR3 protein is CASSVTGGRQPQHF. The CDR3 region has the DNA TGTGCCAGCAGCGTGACAGGGGGCCGTCAGCCCCAGCATTTT.

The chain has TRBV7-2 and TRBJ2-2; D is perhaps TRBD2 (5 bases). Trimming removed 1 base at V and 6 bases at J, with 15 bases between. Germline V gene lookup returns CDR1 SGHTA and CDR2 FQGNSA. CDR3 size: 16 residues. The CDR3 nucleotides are TGTGCCAGCAGCTTAGGGGAGATGAGCCCTCCCGGGGAGCTGTTTTTT. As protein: CASSLGEMSPPGELFF.

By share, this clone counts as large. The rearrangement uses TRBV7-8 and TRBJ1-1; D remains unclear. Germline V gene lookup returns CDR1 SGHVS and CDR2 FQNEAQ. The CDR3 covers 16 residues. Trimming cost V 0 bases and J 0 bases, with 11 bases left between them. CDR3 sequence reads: CASSLARRGMNTEAFF. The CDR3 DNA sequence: TGTGCCAGCAGCTTAGCAAGGAGAGGAATGAACACTGAAGCTTTCTTT.

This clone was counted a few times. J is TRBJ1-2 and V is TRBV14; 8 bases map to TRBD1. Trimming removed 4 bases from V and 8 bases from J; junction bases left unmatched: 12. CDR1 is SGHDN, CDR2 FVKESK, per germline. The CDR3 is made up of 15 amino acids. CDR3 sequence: CASSLRQGWMNGYTF. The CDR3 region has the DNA TGTGCCAGCAGCCTCAGACAGGGGTGGATGAACGGCTACACCTTC.

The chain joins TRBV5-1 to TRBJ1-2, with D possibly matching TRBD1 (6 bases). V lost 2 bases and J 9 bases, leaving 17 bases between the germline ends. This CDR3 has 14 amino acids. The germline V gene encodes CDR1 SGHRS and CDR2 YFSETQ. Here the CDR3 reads CASSFPGQMESYTF. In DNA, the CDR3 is TGCGCCAGCAGCTTTCCCGGACAGATGGAGAGCTACACCTTC. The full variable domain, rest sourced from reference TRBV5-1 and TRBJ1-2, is KAGVTQTPRYLIKTRGQQVTLSCSPISGHRSVSWYQQTPGQGLQFLFEYFSETQRNKGNFPGRFSGRQFSNSRSEMNVSTLELGDSALYLCASSFPGQMESYTFGSGTRLTVV.

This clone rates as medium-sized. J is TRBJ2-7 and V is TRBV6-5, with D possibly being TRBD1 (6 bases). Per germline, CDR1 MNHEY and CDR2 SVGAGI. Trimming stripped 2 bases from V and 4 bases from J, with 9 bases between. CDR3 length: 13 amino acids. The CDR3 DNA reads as TGTGCCAGCAGTTACGGGGACAAGTACGAGCAGTACTTC. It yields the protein CASSYGDKYEQYF.

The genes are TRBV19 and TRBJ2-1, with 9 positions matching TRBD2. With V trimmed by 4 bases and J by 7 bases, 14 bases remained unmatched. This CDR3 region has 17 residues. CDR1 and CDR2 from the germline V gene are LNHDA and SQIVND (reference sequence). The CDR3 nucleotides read TGTGCCAGTAGTACCTCTACCGGGACTAGCAAGATGAATGAGCAGTTCTTC. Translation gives CASSTSTGTSKMNEQFF.

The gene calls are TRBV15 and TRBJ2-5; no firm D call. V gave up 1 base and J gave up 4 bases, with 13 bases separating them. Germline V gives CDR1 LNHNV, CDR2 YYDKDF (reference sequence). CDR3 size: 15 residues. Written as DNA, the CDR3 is TGTGCCACCAGCAGAGGCCCCGCGAATCTAGAGACCCAGTACTTC. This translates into CATSRGPANLETQYF.

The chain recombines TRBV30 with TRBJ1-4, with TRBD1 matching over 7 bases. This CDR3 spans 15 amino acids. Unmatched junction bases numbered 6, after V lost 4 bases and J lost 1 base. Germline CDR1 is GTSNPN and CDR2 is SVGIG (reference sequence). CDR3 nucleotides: TGTGCCTGGAAAACGTGGGACAGAACTAATGAAAAACTGTTTTTT. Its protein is CAWKTWDRTNEKLFF.